The T cell receptor (beta chain) described here comes from a study of blood T cell repertoires in COVID-19. About the research overall: T cells, B-cell-depleted T cells, or PBMCs provided the cDNA or gDNA that served as material.

While infection was still active, Seattle patients were enrolled and then followed longitudinally. Losses at the gene ends were 4 bases for V and 5 bases for J; bases not matched to a gene: 6. The germline V gene has CDR1 KGHSH and CDR2 LQKENI. CDR3 length: 15 amino acids. Per the original data handling: Estimates of nucleated cell counts were drawn from the amplification of reference gene primers. Sequencing used immunoSEQ multiplex PCR; TCRdb keeps in-frame clones, though not all of them. The DNA was the basis for D and trimming; V, J and clone size are from that table. The sample shows roughly 480,000 clones, approximately 89% of them seen only once.

This clonotype was obtained from a man aged 18 to 30 with COVID-19, enrolled during active disease. The sequenced sample consisted of peripheral blood. The chain carries TRBV18 and TRBJ2-7; TRBD2 matches 12 bases. CDR3 amino acids: CASSLTSGRNHEQYF. Written as DNA, the CDR3 is TGTGCCAGCTCACTAACTAGCGGGAGGAATCACGAGCAGTACTTC.